The entry below gives a single T cell receptor (beta chain) sequence along with its context. PCR used 60 Vbeta primers and 13 Jbeta primers. Clones were sequenced by immunoSEQ multiplex PCR, and TCRdb holds only the in-frame ones, with some missing. The sample has about 59,000 clones, 75% to 90% seen once. This sample stems from a study of cytomegalovirus exposure and HLA in healthy donors. This CDR3 spans 15 amino acids. Germline V CDR1 and CDR2: SGHTA, FQGTGA. Losses at the gene ends were 2 bases for V and 10 bases for J; bases not matched to a gene: 5. The genes are TRBV7-3 and TRBJ2-1, with TRBD2 matching over 13 bases. The clonotype originates from a woman between 40 and 55 years old in good health and CMV-seronegative. Source material: PBMCs. The CDR3 bases are TGTGCCAGCAGCTTAGCTGGGACTAGCGGGACCGAGCAGTTCTTC. This encodes CASSLAGTSGTEQFF. Combining the CDR3 with reference TRBV7-3 and TRBJ2-1 gives the whole variable domain GAGVSQTPSNKVTEKGKYVELRCDPISGHTALYWYRQSLGQGPEFLIYFQGTGAADDSGLPNDRFFAVRPEGSVSTLKIQRTERGDSAVYLCASSLAGTSGTEQFFGPGTRLTVL.